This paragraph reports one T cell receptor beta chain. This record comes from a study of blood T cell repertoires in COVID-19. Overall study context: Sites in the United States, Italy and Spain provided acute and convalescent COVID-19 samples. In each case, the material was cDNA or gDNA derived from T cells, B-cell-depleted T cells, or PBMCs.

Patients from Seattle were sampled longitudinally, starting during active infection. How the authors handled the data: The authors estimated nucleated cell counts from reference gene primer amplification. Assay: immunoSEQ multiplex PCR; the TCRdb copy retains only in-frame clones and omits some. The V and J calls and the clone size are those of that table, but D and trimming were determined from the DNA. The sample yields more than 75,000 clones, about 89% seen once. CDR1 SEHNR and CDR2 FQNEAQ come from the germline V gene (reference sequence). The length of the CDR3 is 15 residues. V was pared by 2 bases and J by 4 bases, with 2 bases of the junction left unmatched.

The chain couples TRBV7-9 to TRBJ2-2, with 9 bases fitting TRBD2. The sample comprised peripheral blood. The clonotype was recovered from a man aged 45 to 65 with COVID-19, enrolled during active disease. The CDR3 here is CASSLLLAGTGELFF. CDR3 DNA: TGTGCCAGCAGCTTATTACTAGCGGGCACCGGGGAGCTGTTTTTT.